The 27 T cell receptor beta chains presented below share a single source sample, sequenced in a study of control samples from healthy donors and cancer patients. Libraries were prepared by immunoSEQ multiplex PCR; TCRdb keeps only in-frame clonotypes and omits some of them. Altogether about 77,000 clones are present, about 92% being singletons, with the ten largest covering 5.5% to 6.5%. The sequenced sample consisted of blood. The source is an older woman in good health.

This chain connects TRBV4-1 to TRBJ1-3; D is unclear. CDR1 and CDR2 (germline): MGHRA, YSYEKL. This CDR3 has 14 residues. V was trimmed by 4 bases and J by 1 base, leaving 8 bases between them. The chain's CDR3 is CASSRQNSGNTIYF. DNA of the CDR3: TGCGCCAGCAGCCGCCAGAATTCTGGAAACACCATATATTTT.

This chain joins TRBV6-2 or TRBV6-3 and TRBJ1-1; D not resolved. V gave up 3 bases and J gave up 8 bases, with 7 bases separating them. Germline assignment: CDR1 MNHEY and CDR2 SVGEGT. The CDR3 consists of 11 residues. The CDR3 coding sequence is TGTGCCAGCAGTTATCTGGGGGAAGCTTTCTTT. Encoded protein: CASSYLGEAFF.

The gene calls are TRBV7-2 and TRBJ2-6; D gene unclear. Germline V CDR1 and CDR2: SGHTA, FQGNSA. The CDR3 sequence is 13 residues long. Between the trimmed V and J ends, which lost 3 bases and 2 bases, there was a span of 2 bases. The CDR3 sequence is CASSFTGANVLTF. In DNA form, the CDR3 reads TGTGCCAGCAGCTTTACTGGGGCCAACGTCCTGACTTTC.

The V gene is TRBV5-1, the J gene TRBJ1-4; the D gene is possibly TRBD1 (6 bases). The CDR3 consists of 15 residues. Trimming shortened V by 3 bases and J by 1 base, and 10 bases separated the two germline ends. Germline loops: CDR1 SGHRS, CDR2 YFSETQ. CDR3 coding DNA: TGCGCCAGCAGCTCCGGACAGCAAACTAATGAAAAACTGTTTTTT. It yields the protein CASSSGQQTNEKLFF. Together with reference TRBV5-1 and TRBJ1-4, the CDR3 gives the full variable domain: KAGVTQTPRYLIKTRGQQVTLSCSPISGHRSVSWYQQTPGQGLQFLFEYFSETQRNKGNFPGRFSGRQFSNSRSEMNVSTLELGDSALYLCASSSGQQTNEKLFFGSGTQLSVL.

This clone was seen more than once but under ten times. The chain employs TRBV12-3 or TRBV12-4 and TRBJ2-7; D is unclear. The CDR3 totals 11 residues. V was shortened by 3 bases and J by 3 bases, with 3 bases between the two germline ends. The CDR3, as DNA: TGTGCCAGCAGTTTTAACTACGAGCAGTACTTC. Its translation: CASSFNYEQYF.

The chain is built from TRBV5-8 and TRBJ2-3, with 12 bases aligning to TRBD2. Trimming at V came to 6 bases and at J to 5 bases, leaving 10 bases not matched to a gene. CDR1 and CDR2 (germline): SGHTS, YDEGEE. This CDR3 spans 16 amino acids. The CDR3 sequence: CASNGPSGRAGDTQYF. CDR3 in DNA: TGTGCCAGCAATGGCCCTAGCGGGAGGGCCGGAGATACGCAGTATTTT.

J is TRBJ2-5 and V is TRBV6-1, with TRBD2 identical over 7 bases. The CDR3 sequence is 16 residues long. V dropped 1 base and J dropped 2; count of bases not matched to a gene: 7. Germline CDR1 reads MNHNS; CDR2 reads SASEGT. CDR3 sequence (DNA): TGTGCCAGCAGTGAAGGCCCTAGCGGTCCACAAGAGACCCAGTACTTC. Its protein product is CASSEGPSGPQETQYF.

The chain combines TRBV7-9 with TRBJ1-2; D is unclear. The CDR3 is made up of 12 amino acids. V dropped 5 bases and J dropped 3 bases, with 7 bases sitting between them. The germline V gene encodes CDR1 SEHNR and CDR2 FQNEAQ (reference sequence). Written as DNA, the CDR3 is TGTGCCAGCAGCGTGAGTCACTATGGCTACACCTTC. Translation: CASSVSHYGYTF.

This sequence joins TRBV2 and TRBJ2-3; maybe TRBD2 (5 bases). V was clipped by 7 bases and J by 4 bases, with 12 bases between them. Germline loops: CDR1 SNHLY, CDR2 FYNNEI. There are 13 residues in the CDR3. CDR3 in DNA: TGTGCCAGCAAGGGTACAGCGGCAGATACGCAGTATTTT. Protein sequence: CASKGTAADTQYF.

The rearrangement links TRBV6-4 to TRBJ2-2, with unresolved D. Germline CDR1 is MRHNA and CDR2 is SNTAGT. This CDR3 has 14 amino acids. Deletions cut 3 bases from V and 5 bases from J, with 10 bases between. The CDR3 coding sequence is TGTGCCAGCAGTGAACGACTGGGGACCGGGGAGCTGTTTTTT. It specifies CASSERLGTGELFF.

This chain uses TRBV5-1 with TRBJ2-7; possibly TRBD1 for D (6 bases). The germline V gene has CDR1 SGHRS and CDR2 YFSETQ. Trimming left V 1 base short and J 0 bases short, with 8 bases between. This CDR3 comprises 14 residues. The CDR3 loop reads CASSLRQDSYEQYF. For the CDR3, the DNA is TGCGCCAGCAGCTTGCGACAGGACTCCTACGAGCAGTACTTC.

This chain links TRBV12-3 or TRBV12-4 with TRBJ2-1, with a possible D match to TRBD2 (5 bases). The CDR3 covers 12 residues. V shed 6 bases and J shed 2 bases, with 5 bases lying between them. The CDR3 sequence is CASRRAYNEQFF. The CDR3 region has the DNA TGTGCCAGCAGGCGGGCCTACAATGAGCAGTTCTTC.

The chain recombines TRBV6-5 with TRBJ2-5, with D unresolved. Germline V lookup: CDR1 MNHEY, CDR2 SVGAGI. Trimming took 8 bases from V and 5 from J, leaving 12 bases between them. The CDR3 covers 12 residues. This chain's CDR3 is CASGLARETQYF. The CDR3 DNA reads TGTGCCAGCGGGTTAGCCCGGGAGACCCAGTACTTC.

CDR3 nucleotides: TGTGCCAGCAGCCCCCCCCCAGGGATGAACACTGAAGCTTTCTTT. Amino acids: CASSPPPGMNTEAFF. The chain carries TRBV28 and TRBJ1-1, with TRBD1 as a possible D gene (5 bases). The CDR3 is 15 residues long. The germline V gene has CDR1 MDHEN and CDR2 SYDVKM. The germline V and J ends were trimmed by 6 bases and 0 bases, with 14 bases remaining between them.

This chain uses TRBV19 with TRBJ2-1; 11 bases are a match to TRBD2. Germline trimming cut 1 base from V and 2 bases from J; bases unmatched to any gene: 4. Germline CDR1 LNHDA, CDR2 SQIVND (reference sequence). The CDR3 runs 17 residues. CDR3: CASSIGQTSGAYNEQFF. CDR3 sequence (DNA): TGTGCCAGTAGTATAGGCCAGACTAGCGGGGCCTACAATGAGCAGTTCTTC.

The V call is TRBV9, the J call TRBJ2-1; no definite D call. The CDR3 has 14 residues. Germline CDR1 is SGDLS and CDR2 is YYNGEE. The germline V and J ends were trimmed by 1 base and 4 bases, with 9 bases remaining between them. This CDR3 is CASSVRTDYNEQFF. CDR3 nucleotides: TGTGCCAGCAGCGTACGGACCGATTACAATGAGCAGTTCTTC.

This chain links TRBV19 with TRBJ2-5; D gene ambiguous. This CDR3 contains 11 residues. Germline V lookup: CDR1 LNHDA, CDR2 SQIVND (reference sequence). Trimming pared 5 bases from V and 5 bases from J, leaving 6 bases between. The DNA for the CDR3 is TGTGCCAGTAGTCGTGGTGAGACCCAGTACTTC. Amino acids: CASSRGETQYF.

The V gene is TRBV12-5, the J gene TRBJ1-2, with D possibly matching TRBD1 (6 bases). Trimming took off 4 bases at V and 5 bases at J, with 8 bases between the two ends. The CDR3 length is 12 residues. CDR1 LGHNT and CDR2 FRNRAP come from the germline V gene. The CDR3 is CASGSGQYGYTF. In DNA, the CDR3 is TGTGCTAGTGGTTCTGGACAGTATGGCTACACCTTC.

This chain connects TRBV25-1 to TRBJ1-3; unclear D gene. V was cut by 7 bases and J by 4 bases, with 8 bases left in between. CDR1 and CDR2 (germline): MGHDK, SYGVNS. The CDR3 has 12 amino acids. CDR3 nucleotide sequence: TGTGCCAGCACCCCCGGGGGAAACACCATATATTTT. It translates to CASTPGGNTIYF.

This rearrangement joins TRBV5-6 to TRBJ2-7, with 10 bases matching TRBD1. Germline lookup yields CDR1 SGHDT and CDR2 YYEEEE. Unmatched junction bases numbered 10, after V lost 5 bases and J lost 5 bases. The CDR3 loop spans 15 amino acids. As DNA, the CDR3 is TGTGCCAGCAGTTTTCCCGGGACAGGGGTCGACGAGCAGTACTTC. Its protein is CASSFPGTGVDEQYF.

The chain couples TRBV6-2 or TRBV6-3 to TRBJ1-1; 11 bases are a match to TRBD1. Germline V gene data show CDR1 as MNHEY and CDR2 as SVGEGT. The CDR3 totals 15 residues. Unmatched junction bases numbered 6, after V lost 5 bases and J lost 4 bases. CDR3 in amino acids: CASSAPGTGGTEAFF. The CDR3, as DNA: TGTGCCAGCAGTGCCCCCGGGACAGGGGGCACTGAAGCTTTCTTT.

Comments on this clone: Within the sample, other DNA sequences also encode this same CDR3. This sequence joins TRBV6-2 or TRBV6-3 and TRBJ2-6, with 9 nucleotides matching TRBD1. With 4 bases clipped from V and 1 base from J, the junction kept 5 bases outside the gene matches. The CDR3 contains 17 residues. Germline V gene lookup returns CDR1 MNHEY and CDR2 SVGEGT. This CDR3 is CASSLGTGFSGANVLTF. CDR3 DNA sequence: TGTGCCAGCAGTTTGGGGACAGGGTTTTCTGGGGCCAACGTCCTGACTTTC.

The chain couples TRBV28 to TRBJ2-7; 7 bases line up with TRBD1. V lost 7 bases to trimming and J lost 0 bases; unmatched junction nucleotides: 15. CDR1 is MDHEN, CDR2 SYDVKM, per germline. The CDR3 runs 17 residues. CDR3 region: CASIPRPGQANSYEQYF. The CDR3 DNA reads TGTGCCAGCATCCCCAGACCAGGACAGGCCAACTCCTACGAGCAGTACTTC.

The chain joins TRBV25-1 to TRBJ1-4, with TRBD1 matching 7 bases. After removal of 5 bases from V and 3 bases from J, the junction contained 6 bases not matched to a gene. The CDR3 length is 15 residues. CDR1 and CDR2 (germline): MGHDK, SYGVNS. For the CDR3, the DNA is TGTGCCAGCAGTCCGACGACAGGGCCTAATGAAAAACTGTTTTTT. Translation: CASSPTTGPNEKLFF.

J is TRBJ2-3 and V is TRBV27, with a tentative D call TRBD2 (6 bases). Deletions cut 5 bases from V and 3 bases from J, with 12 bases between. CDR3 length: 14 residues. Germline V lookup: CDR1 MNHEY, CDR2 SMNVEV (reference sequence). CDR3 nucleotides: TGTGCCAGCAGTCTCGGGAGATCGACAGATACGCAGTATTTT. Translation gives CASSLGRSTDTQYF.

The CDR3 DNA is TGTGCCAGCAGCTTATACTTGCGCGGGGTCGAGCAGTACTTC. Its translation: CASSLYLRGVEQYF. V usage is TRBV7-2 and J usage is TRBJ2-7; tentatively, D is TRBD2 (6 bases). The CDR3 is 14 residues long. V was trimmed by 2 bases and J by 6 bases, leaving 14 bases between them. The germline gives CDR1 SGHTA, CDR2 FQGNSA.

The rearrangement joins TRBV11-2 to TRBJ2-7; D possibly corresponds to TRBD1 (6 bases). With 4 bases removed from V and 5 bases from J, the gap between germline ends came to 15 bases. This CDR3 contains 14 residues. Germline lookup yields CDR1 SGHAT and CDR2 FQNNGV. The CDR3 here is CASSSPRGYHEQYF. As DNA, the CDR3 is TGTGCCAGCAGCTCCCCGAGGGGGTACCACGAGCAGTACTTC.